The next 20 T cell receptor beta chains were all read from a single sample in a study of control samples from healthy donors and cancer patients. Profiling relied on immunoSEQ multiplex PCR, and the TCRdb table lists in-frame clones only, not all of them. The table records 95,000 to 130,000 clones, 75% to 90% of them present only once. The material sequenced was PBMCs. Receptors originate from a woman aged 45 to 65 with colorectal cancer.

The chain joins TRBV5-1 to TRBJ2-3; D remains ambiguous. Looked up from germline, CDR1 is SGHRS and CDR2 is YFSETQ. The CDR3 totals 14 residues. V was trimmed by 7 bases and J by 3 bases, leaving 15 bases between them. CDR3 bases: TGCGCCAGCCAAATAGGAAGGGAAACAGATACGCAGTATTTT. This codes for CASQIGRETDTQYF.

The V gene is TRBV28, the J gene TRBJ1-1, with 7 bases aligning to TRBD1. After removal of 6 bases from V and 8 bases from J, the junction contained 6 bases not matched to a gene. The CDR3 consists of 12 residues. Looked up from germline, CDR1 is MDHEN and CDR2 is SYDVKM. For the CDR3, the DNA is TGTGCCAGCAGCAATTCGGACAGGGAAGCTTTCTTT. As protein: CASSNSDREAFF.

DNA for the CDR3: TGTGCCAGCAGTTACTACGGGACATCTAACTATGGCTACACCTTC. It specifies CASSYYGTSNYGYTF. The V and J genes are TRBV6-6 and TRBJ1-2, with D possibly being TRBD1 (6 bases). The germline gives CDR1 MNHNY, CDR2 SVGAGI (reference sequence). This CDR3 comprises 15 residues. Trimming left V 1 base short and J 0 bases short, with 9 bases between.

CDR3 amino acids: CASRQGDRRNEKLFF. The CDR3 nucleotides are TGTGCCAGCAGACAAGGGGACAGGAGAAATGAAAAACTGTTTTTT. This sequence joins TRBV28 and TRBJ1-4, with TRBD1 identical over 8 bases. Looked up from germline, CDR1 is MDHEN and CDR2 is SYDVKM. The CDR3 is 15 amino acids. J was trimmed by 5 bases and V by 6 bases; bases with no gene match: 8.

This chain joins TRBV9 and TRBJ1-1; 7 bases fit TRBD1. This CDR3 has 14 amino acids. CDR1 and CDR2 from the germline V gene are SGDLS and YYNGEE. J lost 5 bases, V lost 3 bases, and 7 bases had no gene match. Here the CDR3 reads CASSAGQPGTEAFF. The CDR3 DNA reads as TGTGCCAGCAGCGCGGGACAGCCGGGGACTGAAGCTTTCTTT.

This CDR3 is CASSLNSGVQETQYF. The CDR3 bases are TGTGCCAGCAGCTTGAATAGCGGAGTTCAAGAGACCCAGTACTTC. This chain uses TRBV7-2 with TRBJ2-5, with D maybe TRBD2 (6 bases). The V gene lost 3 bases and the J gene lost 2 bases, with 13 bases spanning the gap. Germline loops: CDR1 SGHTA, CDR2 FQGNSA. This CDR3 comprises 15 residues. The full variable domain, its missing parts supplied by reference TRBV7-2 and TRBJ2-5, is GAGVSQSPSNKVTEKGKDVELRCDPISGHTALYWYRQSLGQGLEFLIYFQGNSAPDKSGLPSDRFSAERTGGSVSTLTIQRTQQEDSAVYLCASSLNSGVQETQYFGPGTRLLVL.

The V gene is TRBV27, the J gene TRBJ2-5; D may be TRBD1 or TRBD2 (5 bases each). There are 17 residues in the CDR3. The V end lost 5 bases, the J end lost 5 bases, and 24 bases lay between the germline ends. Germline V lookup: CDR1 MNHEY, CDR2 SMNVEV (reference sequence). The CDR3 region is CASSPGPTSIGEETQYF. The CDR3 DNA reads TGTGCCAGCAGTCCGGGACCCACCAGCATCGGGGAGGAGACCCAGTACTTC.

The CDR3 DNA reads as TGTGCTAGTGGTTCGACAGGGGCTGCCGGGGAGCTGTTTTTT. As protein: CASGSTGAAGELFF. V usage is TRBV12-5 and J usage is TRBJ2-2; 8 positions match TRBD1. J was trimmed by 6 bases and V by 4 bases; bases with no gene match: 4. The CDR3 is made up of 14 amino acids. The germline gives CDR1 LGHNT, CDR2 FRNRAP.

This clone appeared once. This chain connects TRBV3-1 (or the pseudogene TRBV3-2) to TRBJ2-7; the D gene is possibly TRBD1 (6 bases). The CDR3 length is 11 residues. Germline V gene lookup returns CDR1 LGHDT and CDR2 YNNKEL (reference sequence). The germline V and J ends were trimmed by 5 bases and 13 bases, with 15 bases remaining between them. As DNA, the CDR3 is TGTGCCAGCAGCAACCGGGACACCCCCTACTTC. This codes for CASSNRDTPYF.

V gene TRBV16 combines with J gene TRBJ1-5; tentative D call: TRBD1 (5 bases). Deletions cut 4 bases from V and 5 bases from J, with 9 bases between. Germline V gene sequence: CDR1 KGHSY, CDR2 FQNENV. This CDR3 region has 13 residues. CDR3 region: CASSLTTDQPQHF. CDR3 nucleotides: TGTGCCAGCAGCCTCACGACAGATCAGCCCCAGCATTTT.

This rearrangement joins TRBV2 to TRBJ1-1; 9 positions match TRBD1. Germline V gene data show CDR1 as SNHLY and CDR2 as FYNNEI. J was trimmed by 1 base and V by 5 bases; bases with no gene match: 8. CDR3 length: 16 amino acids. The DNA of the CDR3 is TGTGCCAGCAGTACAGGGGGCTCTTGGGCGAACACTGAAGCTTTCTTT. As protein: CASSTGGSWANTEAFF.

The chain is built from TRBV10-2 and TRBJ2-7, with TRBD2 matching 12 bases. J lost 0 bases, V lost 8 bases, and 2 bases had no gene match. Germline CDR1 and CDR2: WSHSY and SAAADI. The CDR3 is 14 amino acids. As DNA, the CDR3 is TGCGCCAGCCGACTAGCGGGGGCCTCCTACGAGCAGTACTTC. This translates into CASRLAGASYEQYF.

J is TRBJ2-7 and V is TRBV12-3 or TRBV12-4; D unclear. The V end was cut by 1 base, the J end by 3 bases, with 4 bases between. CDR3 length: 12 residues. CDR3: CASSLGSYEQYF. As DNA, the CDR3 is TGTGCCAGCAGTTTAGGTAGCTACGAGCAGTACTTC.

The genes are TRBV28 and TRBJ2-1; D is perhaps TRBD1 (5 bases). The CDR3 is made up of 13 amino acids. The germline V gene encodes CDR1 MDHEN and CDR2 SYDVKM. Trimming cost V 9 bases and J 6 bases, with 15 bases left between them. The CDR3 region is CASWGREFNEQFF. The CDR3 nucleotides are TGTGCCAGTTGGGGCAGAGAGTTCAATGAGCAGTTCTTC.

This clone has just one count. The chain combines TRBV15 with TRBJ1-5; D gene ambiguous. CDR3 size: 15 residues. V was shortened by 1 base and J by 0 bases, with 7 bases between the two germline ends. Germline CDR1 LNHNV, CDR2 YYDKDF (reference sequence). As DNA, the CDR3 is TGTGCCACCAGCAGAGTGTTTGATAGCAATCAGCCCCAGCATTTT. Its translation: CATSRVFDSNQPQHF.

This rearrangement joins TRBV3-1 (or the pseudogene TRBV3-2) to TRBJ2-5; D uncertain. CDR3 length: 15 amino acids. Looked up from germline, CDR1 is LGHDT and CDR2 is YNNKEL (reference sequence). V dropped 5 bases and J dropped 4 bases, with 17 bases sitting between them. The CDR3 bases are TGTGCCAGCAGCGGGCAAAGGGCTGTCCCAGAGACCCAGTACTTC. Translating it yields CASSGQRAVPETQYF.

The chain joins TRBV2 to TRBJ2-1, with D maybe TRBD2 (6 bases). The germline CDR1 and CDR2 sequences are SNHLY and FYNNEI. The V end lost 5 bases, the J end lost 5 bases, and 10 bases lay between the germline ends. The length of the CDR3 is 13 residues. CDR3 DNA: TGTGCCAGCAGTACGGGACTTCACAATGAGCAGTTCTTC. Translated, it gives CASSTGLHNEQFF.

The chain links TRBV19 to TRBJ1-1; TRBD1 matches 8 bases. The CDR3 contains 14 residues. CDR1 and CDR2 from the germline V gene are LNHDA and SQIVND (reference sequence). V shed 0 bases, J shed 5 bases, and the junction held 2 bases outside the gene matches. This CDR3 is CASSIDRGLTEAFF. The CDR3 nucleotides read TGTGCCAGTAGTATAGACAGGGGGCTGACTGAAGCTTTCTTT.

J is TRBJ2-2 and V is TRBV5-8, with 11 bases that match TRBD1. This CDR3 is 18 amino acids long. Trimming cost V 4 bases and J 4 bases; bases outside gene matches: 12. Germline V gives CDR1 SGHTS, CDR2 YDEGEE. CDR3 DNA sequence: TGTGCCAGCAGCCCTTGGTGGGGACAGGGGGAGTCCACCGGGGAGCTGTTTTTT. Its translation: CASSPWWGQGESTGELFF.

The chain uses TRBV14 and TRBJ1-1, with a tentative D call TRBD1 (5 bases). The V end lost 1 base, the J end lost 4 bases, and 16 bases lay between the germline ends. This CDR3 contains 16 residues. Germline lookup yields CDR1 SGHDN and CDR2 FVKESK. CDR3: CASSQVAGGTVTEAFF. In DNA, the CDR3 is TGTGCCAGCAGCCAAGTTGCGGGGGGGACGGTCACTGAAGCTTTCTTT.